This T cell receptor (beta chain) was recorded in a study of shared clonotypes between healthy human individuals. Study in general: A couple of women and a few men aged 18 to 49 made up the donors.

The repertoire was sequenced with immunoSEQ multiplex PCR; TCRdb's copy has only in-frame clones and lacks some. The sample comprises 2 million to 3 million clones, roughly 93% of which are singletons, and about 0.38% rests with the top ten. Looked up from germline, CDR1 is MGHRA and CDR2 is YSYEKL. CDR3 length: 16 residues. V lost 1 base and J 4 bases, leaving 17 bases between the germline ends. The chain has TRBV4-1 and TRBJ2-7; no clear D. This clonotype was obtained from a man younger than 30 in good health. Some clones in this sample may be carry-over from other donors' samples. The source material was naive CD4+ T cells from PBMCs. Subset defined: CD45RA+ positively selected. CDR3 region: CASSQGLSARQYEQYF. The CDR3 coding sequence is TGCGCCAGCAGCCAAGGCCTGTCGGCCAGGCAATACGAGCAGTACTTC.